The sequence of this T cell receptor beta chain was determined in a study of neoadjuvant anti-PD-1 for oral cavity cancer. Losses at the gene ends were 1 base for V and 5 bases for J; bases not matched to a gene: 10. CDR1 is ENHRY, CDR2 SYGVKD, per germline. This CDR3 comprises 17 residues. This table comes from immunoSEQ multiplex PCR, and its TCRdb copy is limited to in-frame clones, with some not included. Of approximately 7,700 clones in the sample, around 48% are singletons; the top ten hold approximately 10%. The J gene is TRBJ1-4, the V gene TRBV10-3, with 7 positions matching TRBD1. The material sequenced was tumor tissue, taken before nivolumab (anti-PD-1) treatment. This receptor was taken from a person between 35 and 79 years old with oral cavity squamous cell carcinoma. The CDR3 nucleotides read TGTGCCATCAGTGAGTTTTGGACAGGCAGGGAGAATGAAAAACTGTTTTTT. Amino acids: CAISEFWTGRENEKLFF.